Listed below are T cell receptor beta chains from one sample, sequenced in a study of cytomegalovirus exposure and HLA in healthy donors. Generated by immunoSEQ multiplex PCR, the TCRdb table keeps only in-frame clones and is missing some. The profile shows over 150,000 clones, 80% of them singletons. Sequences were obtained from PBMCs. These receptors came from a man between 18 and 35 years old in good health and CMV-seropositive. CDR3s include the opening cysteine and the closing phenylalanine or tryptophan. A D gene is named only where the DNA matches it firmly. A row's size may be missing; if present it is once, few, many or a size class.

>NA|15|NA|TRBV7-9|TRBJ2-5
TGTGCCAGCAGCTTGAAGGGGGGGAATAGGGAGACCCAGTACTTC
CASSLKGGNRETQYF
>TRBD2|15|NA|TRBV4-2|TRBJ2-7
TGTGCCAGCAGCCAAAGCACTAGCGTTCTCTACGAGCAGTACTTC
CASSQSTSVLYEQYF
>TRBD1|14|NA|TRBV18|TRBJ2-7
TGTGCCAGCTCACCAGAGGACAGGGGATACGAGCAGTACTTC
CASSPEDRGYEQYF
>NA|14|few|TRBV7-9|TRBJ1-2
TGTGCCAGCAGCCCCTACGGAGGGATGAACGGCTACACCTTC
CASSPYGGMNGYTF
>NA|15|NA|TRBV7-9|TRBJ2-7
TGTGCCAGCAGCTTAGGGGAAGGGAGTTGGTACGAGCAGTACTTC
CASSLGEGSWYEQYF
>NA|15|NA|TRBV5-5|TRBJ1-3
TGTGCCAGCAGCTTGGAGCCCTTCTCTGGAAACACCATATATTTT
CASSLEPFSGNTIYF
>NA|14|few|TRBV2|TRBJ2-3
TGTGCCAGCAGTGAAGGAGGGAACACAGATACGCAGTATTTT
CASSEGGNTDTQYF
>NA|13|few|TRBV6-1|TRBJ1-2
TGTGCCAGCAGTGACCCTTATGACTATGGCTACACCTTC
CASSDPYDYGYTF
>NA|14|NA|TRBV7-9|TRBJ1-6
TGTGCCAGCAGCCCGGCGGGGGATAATTCACCCCTCCACTTT
CASSPAGDNSPLHF
>NA|14|NA|TRBV6-1|TRBJ1-2
TGTGCCAGCAGTGAAGCCGCCAGGGTAGATGGCTACACCTTC
CASSEAARVDGYTF
>NA|15|NA|TRBV19|TRBJ1-1
TGTGCCAGTAGTGGATACAGGGTAGTGAACACTGAAGCTTTCTTT
CASSGYRVVNTEAFF
>TRBD2|18|NA|TRBV7-2|TRBJ2-2
TGTGCCAGCAGACTCGTGGGGGTCGGTAGCGGGAGAAGCGGGGAGCTGTTTTTT
CASRLVGVGSGRSGELFF
>NA|14|NA|TRBV6-5|TRBJ2-5
TGTGCCAGCAGCCAGGGGACCGGGCGGGAGACCCAGTACTTC
CASSQGTGRETQYF
>TRBD2|16|NA|TRBV7-9|TRBJ2-3
TGTGCCAGCAGCGCGGGACTAGCGTCTAGCACAGATACGCAGTATTTT
CASSAGLASSTDTQYF
>NA|18|NA|TRBV2|TRBJ2-6
TGTGCCAGCAGTGAATTGGACAGATCCCTCTCTGGGGCCAACGTCCTGACTTTC
CASSELDRSLSGANVLTF
>TRBD2|19|once|TRBV4-2|TRBJ2-5
TGTGCCAGCAGCCAAGGTGCAGGACTAGCGGGGGACCTAAGTAAGACCCAGTACTTC
CASSQGAGLAGDLSKTQYF
>TRBD2|15|NA|TRBV9|TRBJ2-1
TGTGCCAGCAGCCCACTAGCGGGGGGGCCTCGTGAGCAGTTCTTC
CASSPLAGGPREQFF
>NA|15|few|TRBV5-4|TRBJ2-5
TGTGCCAGCAGCTTGGGTGGAGTATTGCAAGAGACCCAGTACTTC
CASSLGGVLQETQYF
>TRBD1|14|NA|TRBV5-1|TRBJ1-2
TGCGCCAGCAGCTTGGTGGACAGGGAAGTTGGCTACACCTTC
CASSLVDREVGYTF
>TRBD2|18|NA|TRBV29-1|TRBJ2-1
TGCAGCGCCATAGCGGGAGTGGTAGACACTTTAAAGTACAATGAGCAGTTCTTC
CSAIAGVVDTLKYNEQFF
>NA|16|NA|TRBV5-1|TRBJ1-4
TGCGCCAGCAGCTTAGTTACAGGGTTCGACAATGAAAAACTGTTTTTT
CASSLVTGFDNEKLFF
>NA|14|NA|TRBV10-3|TRBJ2-1
TGTGCCATCAATGGGGGGTCCCCCTACAATGAGCAGTTCTTC
CAINGGSPYNEQFF
>NA|14|few|TRBV4-1|TRBJ2-1
TGCGCCAGCAGCCAAGAGAGGGAATACAATGAGCAGTTCTTC
CASSQEREYNEQFF
>TRBD2|15|NA|TRBV30|TRBJ2-5
TGTGCCTGGAGTGTACTAGCGGGGGTCCAAGAGACCCAGTACTTC
CAWSVLAGVQETQYF
>NA|15|few|TRBV4-3|TRBJ2-3
TGCGCCAGCAGCCCACTTGAGGCAGGGATCGATACGCAGTATTTT
CASSPLEAGIDTQYF
>TRBD1|15|NA|TRBV4-2|TRBJ2-7
TGTGCCAGCAGCCAGCCGGGACAGGGGGCCTACGAGCAGTACTTC
CASSQPGQGAYEQYF
>TRBD1|15|NA|TRBV11-1|TRBJ1-1
TGTGCCAGCAGCTTAGGAGCAGGGGGGAACACTGAAGCTTTCTTT
CASSLGAGGNTEAFF
>TRBD1|14|NA|TRBV19|TRBJ1-5
TGTGCCAGTAATGGGGACAGGGGGCGTCAGCCCCAGCATTTT
CASNGDRGRQPQHF
>NA|13|NA|TRBV30|TRBJ2-1
TGTGCCTGGAGTGTACTAGCCTACAATGAGCAGTTCTTC
CAWSVLAYNEQFF
>TRBD2|17|NA|TRBV27|TRBJ2-5
TGTGCCAGCAGTCGACTAGCGGTCGGGCGGTACCAAGAGACCCAGTACTTC
CASSRLAVGRYQETQYF
>TRBD1|14|NA|TRBV5-4|TRBJ1-6
TGTGCCAGCAGCCAGACAGGGATTAATTCACCCCTCCACTTT
CASSQTGINSPLHF
>NA|16|once|TRBV4-3|TRBJ1-2
TGCGCCAGCAGCCCGATCGTTGGGGCTACAATGGATGGCTACACCTTC
CASSPIVGATMDGYTF
>NA|13|NA|TRBV6-1|TRBJ1-3
TGTGCCAGCAGTGATGCGTCTGGAAACACCATATATTTT
CASSDASGNTIYF
>TRBD1|16|NA|TRBV18|TRBJ1-1
TGTGCCAGCTCACCATCGAGAGGGGGCAGAGACACTGAAGCTTTCTTT
CASSPSRGGRDTEAFF
>TRBD2|15|once|TRBV7-9|TRBJ2-1
TGTGCCAGCAGCTCTTCGGGGGGGAGTGACGATGAGCAGTTCTTC
CASSSSGGSDDEQFF
>NA|13|once|TRBV5-4|TRBJ2-3
TGTGCCAGCAGCTTGAAGGCGGAATATACGCAGTATTTT
CASSLKAEYTQYF
>NA|16|NA|TRBV4-3|TRBJ2-6
TGCGCCAGCACCTTAATAAACAGTCCAGGGGCCAACGTCCTGACTTTC
CASTLINSPGANVLTF
>NA|16|NA|TRBV25-1|TRBJ2-5
TGTGCCAGCAGTGACCCTCACCAGGGTGGCAAAGAGACCCAGTACTTC
CASSDPHQGGKETQYF
>NA|21|NA|TRBV4-3|TRBJ1-5
TGCGCCAGCAGCCAATCAGTGGAGAAAGAACCTTCCACCTATGGCAATCAGCCCCAGCATTTT
CASSQSVEKEPSTYGNQPQHF
>NA|12|NA|TRBV10-3|TRBJ2-1
TGTGCCATCAGTGAAAAGGGAGACGGGGAGTTCTTC
CAISEKGDGEFF
>TRBD2|14|NA|TRBV9|TRBJ2-4
TGTGCCAGCAGCGAAGGGACTAGAGCAAACAGTCAGTACTTC
CASSEGTRANSQYF